The clone carrying this T cell receptor (beta chain) was counted a few times. Antigen unknown. J gave up 8 bases and V 2 bases, and 10 bases lay outside the gene matches. Germline V lookup: CDR1 SGHTA, CDR2 FQGNSA. This CDR3 region has 16 residues. The data stem from a study of beta chain features in type 1 diabetes. Study-level results: Shorter TCRB CDR3s, moderately but significantly so, marked every one of the four CD4+ subsets in Type 1 diabetes patients.

Since all of the isolated RNA was reverse transcribed, expressed TCRB transcripts were what got sequenced. The method was immunoSEQ multiplex PCR; TCRdb's version includes in-frame clones alone and lacks a portion of them. The sample includes tens of thousands of clones, around 68% of them seen just once. The clonotype originates from a middle-aged woman with type 1 diabetes. What was sequenced was stem cell memory CD4+ T cells from blood. This chain uses TRBV7-2 with TRBJ2-1; 9 nucleotides agree with TRBD1. CDR3 bases: TGTGCCAGCAGCTTATTACGGACAGGGGCAGTCGATGAGCAGTTCTTC. This sequence encodes CASSLLRTGAVDEQFF.